A single sample gave rise to the 23 T cell receptor beta chains below, sequenced in a study of blood T cell repertoires in COVID-19. TCRdb's table, derived via immunoSEQ multiplex PCR, lists solely in-frame clones and lacks some. The data contain 260,000 or so clones, nearly 85% of them singletons. The sequenced sample consisted of peripheral blood. The receptors shown here come from a human donor in a cohort sampled during active COVID-19.

This chain uses TRBV2 with TRBJ2-4; possibly TRBD1 for D (5 bases). Deletions cut 6 bases from V and 3 bases from J, with 12 bases between. Germline loops: CDR1 SNHLY, CDR2 FYNNEI. The CDR3 has 14 amino acids. The CDR3 reads CASRDNMNKNIQYF. CDR3 sequence (DNA): TGTGCCAGCAGGGACAACATGAACAAAAACATTCAGTACTTC. The full variable domain, with the rest looked up from reference TRBV2 and TRBJ2-4, is EPEVTQTPSHQVTQMGQEVILRCVPISNHLYFYWYRQILGQKVEFLVSFYNNEISEKSEIFDDQFSVERPDGSNFTLKIRSTKLEDSAMYFCASRDNMNKNIQYFGAGTRLSVL.

J is TRBJ1-1 and V is TRBV19; the match to TRBD1 covers 7 bases. Germline V gene data show CDR1 as LNHDA and CDR2 as SQIVND (reference sequence). The length of the CDR3 is 14 residues. V dropped 7 bases and J dropped 4; count of bases not matched to a gene: 9. CDR3 region: CASTRQGWGTEAFF. CDR3 sequence (DNA): TGTGCCAGTACCCGACAGGGTTGGGGCACTGAAGCTTTCTTT.

The genes are TRBV13 and TRBJ2-1; 7 positions match TRBD1. The CDR3 has 14 amino acids. Germline CDR1 and CDR2: PRHDT and FYEKMQ (reference sequence). J lost 6 bases, V lost 2 bases, and 4 bases had no gene match. In DNA, the CDR3 is TGTGCCAGCAGCTTACGACAGGGCCTCAATGAGCAGTTCTTC. As protein: CASSLRQGLNEQFF.

The rearrangement links TRBV7-3 to TRBJ1-1; the D gene is possibly TRBD1 (5 bases). The CDR3 consists of 14 residues. Germline assignment: CDR1 SGHTA and CDR2 FQGTGA. Between the trimmed V and J ends, which lost 2 bases and 1 base, there was a span of 8 bases. DNA of the CDR3: TGTGCCAGCAGCTTAGGAGGGGCGAACACTGAAGCTTTCTTT. Its translation is CASSLGGANTEAFF.

The chain is built from TRBV5-3 and TRBJ2-3; D is unclear. TRBV5-3 is recorded as an ORF, its role being uncertain. The CDR3 covers 15 residues. The ends were cut back, 2 bases at V and 5 bases at J, with 15 bases in the middle. The CDR3 region is CARSFRVPTGDTQYF. The CDR3 DNA is TGTGCCAGAAGCTTCCGGGTTCCAACGGGAGATACGCAGTATTTT.

This clone occurred once. The genes are TRBV6-5 and TRBJ1-3, with 7 nucleotides matching TRBD1. The germline V gene encodes CDR1 MNHEY and CDR2 SVGAGI. With V trimmed by 0 bases and J by 9 bases, 5 bases remained unmatched. The CDR3 length is 14 residues. The CDR3: CASSYSDYRGTIYF. The CDR3 DNA sequence: TGTGCCAGCAGTTACTCAGATTACAGGGGCACCATATATTTT.

CDR3 in DNA: TGTGCCAGCAGTGAAGGGGCAGGGGGTCGGATAAATCAGCCCCAGCATTTT. It specifies CASSEGAGGRINQPQHF. V gene TRBV6-1 combines with J gene TRBJ1-5; 7 bases match TRBD1. There are 17 residues in the CDR3. V lost 1 base to trimming and J lost 4 bases; unmatched junction nucleotides: 10. Germline V gene data show CDR1 as MNHNS and CDR2 as SASEGT.

The gene calls are TRBV6-4 and TRBJ2-3; tentatively, D is TRBD2 (5 bases). CDR1 is MRHNA and CDR2 is SNTAGT in the germline V gene. The germline V and J ends were trimmed by 2 bases and 5 bases, with 11 bases remaining between them. This CDR3 is 14 amino acids long. CDR3 nucleotides: TGTGCCAGCAGTGACGGGAAAGGAGGAGATACGCAGTATTTT. Its protein is CASSDGKGGDTQYF.

V is TRBV18 and J is TRBJ1-5, with D possibly being TRBD1 (6 bases). V lost 2 bases and J 2 bases, leaving 10 bases between the germline ends. The CDR3 is 15 amino acids. Germline V gives CDR1 KGHSH, CDR2 LQKENI. The CDR3 bases are TGTGCCAGCTCACCAGGGTCAGGGGGCAATCAGCCCCAGCATTTT. It encodes CASSPGSGGNQPQHF.

Comment on this clone: At the DNA level, this CDR3 is encoded by other sequences in the same sample as well. The rearrangement joins TRBV5-1 to TRBJ1-6, with D tentatively TRBD1 (6 bases). The CDR3 spans 16 residues. V dropped 7 bases and J dropped 0 bases, with 14 bases sitting between them. Germline V gene data show CDR1 as SGHRS and CDR2 as YFSETQ. CDR3 in DNA: TGCGCCAGCTCCCCTCAAGGGGGCTCCTATAATTCACCCCTCCACTTT. This encodes CASSPQGGSYNSPLHF.

CDR3 sequence (DNA): TGCGCCAGCAGCTTGGACGGGGTACTGAACACTGAAGCTTTCTTT. As protein: CASSLDGVLNTEAFF. This chain uses TRBV5-1 with TRBJ1-1; the D is unclear. Germline loops: CDR1 SGHRS, CDR2 YFSETQ. V was clipped by 0 bases and J by 0 bases, with 9 bases between them. This CDR3 spans 15 amino acids. Full variable domain (remainder filled in from reference TRBV5-1 and TRBJ1-1): KAGVTQTPRYLIKTRGQQVTLSCSPISGHRSVSWYQQTPGQGLQFLFEYFSETQRNKGNFPGRFSGRQFSNSRSEMNVSTLELGDSALYLCASSLDGVLNTEAFFGQGTRLTVV.

This clone was detected only once. This chain joins TRBV3-1 (or the pseudogene TRBV3-2) and TRBJ2-5; 7 bases align to TRBD1. The CDR3 is made up of 14 amino acids. The germline gives CDR1 LGHDT, CDR2 YNNKEL (reference sequence). Germline trimming cut 1 base from V and 5 bases from J; bases unmatched to any gene: 4. CDR3 coding DNA: TGTGCCAGCAGCCAAGGACAGGGCTCGGAGACCCAGTACTTC. This codes for CASSQGQGSETQYF.

The rearrangement uses TRBV4-1 and TRBJ2-7; 8 bases are a match to TRBD2. Germline loops: CDR1 MGHRA, CDR2 YSYEKL. The junction had 1 base not matched to a gene; V was cut back by 0 bases and J by 3 bases. The CDR3 runs to 14 residues. The CDR3 coding sequence is TGCGCCAGCAGCCAAGATAGCGGGAACTACGAGCAGTACTTC. Protein sequence: CASSQDSGNYEQYF.

V gene TRBV2 combines with J gene TRBJ2-5, with TRBD2 as a possible D gene (5 bases). CDR3 length: 16 residues. Germline V lookup: CDR1 SNHLY, CDR2 FYNNEI. Trimming removed 2 bases from V and 1 base from J, with 14 bases in between. The CDR3 sequence is CASSESTIGGQETQYF. The CDR3 region has the DNA TGTGCCAGCAGTGAATCCACCATCGGAGGCCAAGAGACCCAGTACTTC. Filled out from reference TRBV2 and TRBJ2-5, the complete variable domain reads EPEVTQTPSHQVTQMGQEVILRCVPISNHLYFYWYRQILGQKVEFLVSFYNNEISEKSEIFDDQFSVERPDGSNFTLKIRSTKLEDSAMYFCASSESTIGGQETQYFGPGTRLLVL.

J is TRBJ2-1 and V is TRBV7-2; tentative D call: TRBD1 (5 bases). Germline-derived CDR1 and CDR2 are SGHTA and FQGNSA. The CDR3 has 13 residues. Trimming took 4 bases from V and 8 from J, leaving 12 bases between them. The CDR3 DNA reads as TGTGCCAGCAGCTCGTACAGGATCGATGAGCAGTTCTTC. Amino acids: CASSSYRIDEQFF.

The V gene is TRBV4-1, the J gene TRBJ1-3, with 11 nucleotides matching TRBD1. The CDR3 length is 19 residues. CDR1 and CDR2 from the germline V gene are MGHRA and YSYEKL. J gave up 1 base and V 3 bases, and 11 bases lay outside the gene matches. This CDR3 reads CASSQIASGTGGSGNTIYF. The DNA of the CDR3 is TGCGCCAGCAGCCAGATTGCCTCCGGGACAGGGGGATCTGGAAACACCATATATTTT.

This clone was seen once. The chain links TRBV29-1 to TRBJ1-1; D not resolved. The V gene lost 7 bases and the J gene lost 0 bases, with 9 bases spanning the gap. The V gene's germline CDR1 is SQVTM and CDR2 ANQGSEA. The length of the CDR3 is 12 residues. In DNA form, the CDR3 reads TGCAGCGCCGAAACAGTGAACACTGAAGCTTTCTTT. Residues: CSAETVNTEAFF.

This chain joins TRBV7-9 and TRBJ2-7, with TRBD2 identical over 7 bases. V shed 5 bases and J 2 bases; nucleotides not matched to a gene: 12. Germline values: CDR1 SEHNR, CDR2 FQNEAQ (reference sequence). CDR3 length equals 16 residues. Written as DNA, the CDR3 is TGTGCCAGCAGCCCGGGGGAGGGTCGCGGTCCCTACGAGCAGTACTTC. Its protein product is CASSPGEGRGPYEQYF.

The genes are TRBV5-6 and TRBJ1-2, with 7 bases fitting TRBD1. Germline loops: CDR1 SGHDT, CDR2 YYEEEE. Losses at the gene ends were 3 bases for V and 4 bases for J; bases not matched to a gene: 9. The CDR3 has 15 residues. CDR3: CASSSTTGPVYGYTF. The CDR3 DNA sequence: TGTGCCAGCAGCTCTACGACAGGGCCGGTCTATGGCTACACCTTC.

J is TRBJ2-3 and V is TRBV19; 14 positions match TRBD2. This CDR3 has 22 amino acids. Trimming took 8 bases from V and 2 from J; bases not matched to a gene: 24. From germline, CDR1 is LNHDA and CDR2 SQIVND (reference sequence). CDR3 nucleotides: TGTGCCAGTTCGAGGAGGGCGGGACTAGCGGGAGTACCAACCCACCTCACAGATACGCAGTATTTT. Translating gives CASSRRAGLAGVPTHLTDTQYF.

J is TRBJ1-4 and V is TRBV6-5; possibly TRBD1 for D (6 bases). Germline values: CDR1 MNHEY, CDR2 SVGAGI. The V end lost 3 bases, the J end lost 1 base, and 9 bases lay between the germline ends. CDR3 length: 15 residues. The CDR3 spells CASSYSQGTNEKLFF. For the CDR3, the DNA is TGTGCCAGCAGTTATTCACAGGGAACTAATGAAAAACTGTTTTTT.

The V gene is TRBV6-6, the J gene TRBJ1-2; TRBD1 agrees at 9 bases. Trimming took 6 bases from V and 6 from J; bases not matched to a gene: 11. The CDR3 covers 15 residues. Germline assignment: CDR1 MNHNY and CDR2 SVGAGI (reference sequence). The DNA for the CDR3 is TGTGCCAGCAGACGACAGACAGGGGGGGGTGATGGCTACACCTTC. Protein: CASRRQTGGGDGYTF.

The rearrangement joins TRBV29-1 to TRBJ1-2, with a tentative D call TRBD1 (5 bases). V was pared by 2 bases and J by 4 bases, with 11 bases between. Germline V gene sequence: CDR1 SQVTM, CDR2 ANQGSEA. CDR3 length: 13 residues. Written as DNA, the CDR3 is TGCAGCGTTGAACCTCAGGGAAGCTATGGCTACACCTTC. Protein sequence: CSVEPQGSYGYTF.